Listed below are T cell receptor beta chains from one sample, sequenced in a study of beta chain features in type 1 diabetes. The table came from immunoSEQ multiplex PCR; TCRdb's copy has only in-frame clones and leaves some out. This sample has about 140,000 clones, with less than 11% found just once. The sample consisted of naive CD4+ T cells from blood. The receptors were gathered from a man between 18 and 35 years old in good health. Both conserved end residues are part of each CDR3. The order of the fields is clone size, V gene, J gene, D gene, CDR3 protein, CDR3 DNA. A D gene is named only where the DNA matches it firmly. Only part of the rows carry a size: once, few, many, or a class if the clone is expanded.

size: -
V: TRBV5-1
J: TRBJ2-7
D: -
CDR3: CASSLVPGDEQYF
DNA: TGCGCCAGCAGCTTGGTCCCAGGGGACGAGCAGTACTTC

size: few
V: TRBV4-1
J: TRBJ2-2
D: -
CDR3: CASSLQGHANTGELFF
DNA: TGCGCCAGCAGCCTACAGGGACACGCGAACACCGGGGAGCTGTTTTTT

size: -
V: TRBV2
J: TRBJ2-7
D: -
CDR3: CASTRLSSYEQYF
DNA: TGTGCCAGCACCCGACTCAGCTCCTACGAGCAGTACTTC

size: -
V: TRBV7-2
J: TRBJ2-7
D: -
CDR3: CASSFTMGGVGEQYF
DNA: TGTGCCAGCAGTTTTACGATGGGCGGGGTGGGGGAGCAGTACTTC

size: many
V: TRBV30
J: TRBJ2-1
D: TRBD2
CDR3: CAWSYLAGGNEQFF
DNA: TGTGCCTGGAGTTACCTAGCGGGGGGCAATGAGCAGTTCTTC

size: -
V: TRBV11-2
J: TRBJ2-7
D: TRBD2
CDR3: CATRRGGGDEQYF
DNA: TGTGCCACACGCCGGGGGGGAGGGGACGAGCAGTACTTC

size: -
V: TRBV19
J: TRBJ2-3
D: -
CDR3: CASLRTRGATDTQYF
DNA: TGTGCCAGTCTCCGAACCAGGGGGGCCACAGATACGCAGTATTTT

size: few
V: TRBV29-1
J: TRBJ2-5
D: -
CDR3: CSVEVLAANQYF
DNA: TGCAGCGTTGAAGTGTTGGCCGCCAACCAGTACTTC

size: few
V: TRBV10-3
J: TRBJ1-2
D: -
CDR3: CAIMSGSGFGGYTF
DNA: TGTGCCATCATGAGTGGTTCCGGATTCGGGGGCTACACCTTC

size: few
V: TRBV11-2
J: TRBJ2-3
D: TRBD1
CDR3: CASSLTGGDTQYF
DNA: TGTGCCAGCAGCTTGACAGGGGGGGATACGCAGTATTTT

size: -
V: TRBV7-6
J: TRBJ2-1
D: -
CDR3: CASSLERLDMPPYNEQFF
DNA: TGTGCCAGCAGCTTAGAGAGACTAGATATGCCTCCCTACAATGAGCAGTTCTTC

size: -
V: TRBV7-9
J: TRBJ2-7
D: TRBD1
CDR3: CASSLGDRVHEQYF
DNA: TGTGCCAGCAGCTTAGGGGACAGGGTCCACGAGCAGTACTTC

size: many
V: TRBV18
J: TRBJ2-7
D: -
CDR3: CASSPGRNEQYF
DNA: TGTGCCAGCTCACCAGGGAGGAATGAGCAGTACTTC

size: -
V: TRBV11-2
J: TRBJ1-2
D: TRBD1
CDR3: CASSSPDRGVYGYTF
DNA: TGTGCCAGCAGCTCCCCTGACAGGGGAGTCTATGGCTACACCTTC

size: -
V: TRBV29-1
J: TRBJ2-4
D: -
CDR3: CSGTVGLAKNIQYF
DNA: TGCAGCGGGACCGTGGGACTAGCCAAAAACATTCAGTACTTC

size: many
V: TRBV19
J: TRBJ1-4
D: TRBD1
CDR3: CANRQGGQEKLFF
DNA: TGTGCCAATCGACAGGGGGGCCAGGAAAAACTGTTTTTT

size: many
V: TRBV15
J: TRBJ2-1
D: TRBD1
CDR3: CATSPPGTGYNEQFF
DNA: TGTGCCACCAGCCCCCCCGGGACAGGGTACAATGAGCAGTTCTTC

size: few
V: TRBV4-1
J: TRBJ2-5
D: -
CDR3: CASSQLGQETQYF
DNA: TGCGCCAGCAGCCAACTCGGGCAAGAGACCCAGTACTTC

size: -
V: TRBV4-3
J: TRBJ2-7
D: -
CDR3: CASSRQNRDTSYEQYF
DNA: TGCGCCAGCAGCCGACAAAACCGGGACACCTCCTACGAGCAGTACTTC

size: many
V: TRBV5-4
J: TRBJ2-7
D: -
CDR3: CASSLQGWYEQYF
DNA: TGTGCCAGCAGCCTCCAGGGGTGGTACGAGCAGTACTTC

size: few
V: TRBV2
J: TRBJ2-5
D: -
CDR3: CASSGNGGPETQYF
DNA: TGTGCCAGCAGCGGAAACGGGGGTCCGGAGACCCAGTACTTC

size: -
V: TRBV9
J: TRBJ1-1
D: -
CDR3: CASSVDFVAGGNTEAFF
DNA: TGTGCCAGCAGCGTAGATTTCGTCGCCGGCGGGAACACTGAAGCTTTCTTT

size: -
V: TRBV5-6
J: TRBJ2-3
D: TRBD2
CDR3: CASAGGGAPDTQYF
DNA: TGTGCCTCGGCCGGCGGGGGGGCCCCAGATACGCAGTATTTT

size: -
V: TRBV5-1
J: TRBJ1-2
D: TRBD1
CDR3: CASSLFVMDRAKYGYTF
DNA: TGCGCCAGCAGCTTGTTTGTTATGGACAGGGCTAAGTATGGCTACACCTTC

size: few
V: TRBV13
J: TRBJ1-1
D: TRBD1
CDR3: CASSLSGQGKNTEAFF
DNA: TGTGCCAGCAGCTTATCGGGACAGGGAAAGAACACTGAAGCTTTCTTT

size: once
V: TRBV7-3
J: TRBJ2-2
D: TRBD1
CDR3: CASRLTGTGATGELFF
DNA: TGTGCCAGCAGATTAACCGGGACAGGGGCCACCGGGGAGCTGTTTTTT

size: few
V: TRBV7-9
J: TRBJ2-2
D: -
CDR3: CASSRQRKDTGELFF
DNA: TGTGCCAGCAGCAGACAAAGGAAGGACACCGGGGAGCTGTTTTTT

size: few
V: TRBV27
J: TRBJ1-2
D: TRBD1
CDR3: CASSLSPGGGYTF
DNA: TGTGCCAGCAGTTTATCCCCAGGGGGTGGCTACACCTTC

size: few
V: TRBV19
J: TRBJ1-2
D: TRBD1
CDR3: CASSLTGTVYGYTF
DNA: TGTGCCAGTAGCCTAACCGGGACAGTCTATGGCTACACCTTC

size: many
V: TRBV7-9
J: TRBJ1-1
D: TRBD1
CDR3: CASSSGDRGAFF
DNA: TGTGCCAGCAGCTCCGGGGACAGGGGAGCTTTCTTT